The TCR beta chain under discussion was sequenced for a study of T cells expressing NK-cell markers. Reanalyzing the 5' RACE reads, TCRdb keeps one entry per CDR3 protein, without DNA. This table holds fewer than 400,000 distinct CDR3 sequences. Input material: blood T cells: a sorted CD56 or NKG2C T cell subset, CD4+ or CD8+ T cells, or bulk PBMC T cells (not recorded which). The clonotype was recovered from a woman in her forties or fifties in good health.

Here the CDR3 reads CASNSRGGRETQYF. The chain carries TRBV25-1 and TRBJ2-5; no DNA is available, so the TRBD1 call from TCRdb remains unchecked. This CDR3 spans 14 amino acids. The germline V gene encodes CDR1 MGHDK and CDR2 SYGVNS. Complete variable domain (other parts from reference TRBV25-1 and TRBJ2-5): EADIYQTPRYLVIGTGKKITLECSQTMGHDKMYWYQQDPGMELHLIHYSYGVNSTEKGDLSSESTVSRIRTEHFPLTLESARPSHTSQYLCASNSRGGRETQYFGPGTRLLVL.